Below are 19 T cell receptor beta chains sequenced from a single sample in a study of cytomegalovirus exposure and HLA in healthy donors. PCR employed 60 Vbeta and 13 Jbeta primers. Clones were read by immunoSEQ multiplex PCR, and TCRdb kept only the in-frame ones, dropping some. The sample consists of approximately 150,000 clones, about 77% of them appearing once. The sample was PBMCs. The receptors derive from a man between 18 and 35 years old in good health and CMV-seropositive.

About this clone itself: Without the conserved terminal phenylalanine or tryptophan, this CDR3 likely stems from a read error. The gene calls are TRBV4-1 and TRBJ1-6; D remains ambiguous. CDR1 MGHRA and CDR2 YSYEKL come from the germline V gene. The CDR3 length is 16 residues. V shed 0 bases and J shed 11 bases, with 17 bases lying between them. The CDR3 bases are TGCGCCAGCAGCCAAGAACGGGAGTCGCGGTGGGCACCCCTCCACCTT. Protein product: CASSQERESRWAPLHL.

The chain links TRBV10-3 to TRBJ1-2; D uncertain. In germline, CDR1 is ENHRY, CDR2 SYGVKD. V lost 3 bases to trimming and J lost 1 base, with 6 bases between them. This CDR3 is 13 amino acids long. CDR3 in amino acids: CAISERDNYGYTF. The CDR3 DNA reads TGTGCCATCAGTGAACGGGATAACTATGGCTACACCTTC.

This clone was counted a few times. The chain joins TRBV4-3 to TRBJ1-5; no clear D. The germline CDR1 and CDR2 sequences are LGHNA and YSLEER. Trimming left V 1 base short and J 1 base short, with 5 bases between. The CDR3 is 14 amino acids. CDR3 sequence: CASSQATSNQPQHF. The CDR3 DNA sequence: TGCGCCAGCAGCCAAGCTACCAGCAATCAGCCCCAGCATTTT.

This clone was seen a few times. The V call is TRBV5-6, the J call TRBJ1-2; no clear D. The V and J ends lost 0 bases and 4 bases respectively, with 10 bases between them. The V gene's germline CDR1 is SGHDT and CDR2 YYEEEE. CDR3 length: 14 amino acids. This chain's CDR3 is CASSLGSHSYGYTF. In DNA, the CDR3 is TGTGCCAGCAGCTTGGGCAGCCACAGCTATGGCTACACCTTC. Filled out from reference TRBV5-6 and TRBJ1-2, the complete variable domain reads DAGVTQSPTHLIKTRGQQVTLRCSPKSGHDTVSWYQQALGQGPQFIFQYYEEEERQRGNFPDRFSGHQFPNYSSELNVNALLLGDSALYLCASSLGSHSYGYTFGSGTRLTVV.

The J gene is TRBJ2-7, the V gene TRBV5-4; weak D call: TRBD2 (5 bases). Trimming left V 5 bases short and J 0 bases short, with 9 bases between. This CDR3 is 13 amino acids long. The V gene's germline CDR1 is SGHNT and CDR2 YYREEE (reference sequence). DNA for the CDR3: TGTGCCAGCAGGAGGGATAGCTCCTACGAGCAGTACTTC. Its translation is CASRRDSSYEQYF.

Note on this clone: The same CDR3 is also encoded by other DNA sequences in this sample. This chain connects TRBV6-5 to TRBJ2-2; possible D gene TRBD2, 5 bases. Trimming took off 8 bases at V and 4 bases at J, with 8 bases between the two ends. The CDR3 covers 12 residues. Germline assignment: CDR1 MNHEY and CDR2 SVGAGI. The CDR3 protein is CASGRSTGELFF. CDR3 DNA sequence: TGTGCCAGCGGGAGAAGCACCGGGGAGCTGTTTTTT.

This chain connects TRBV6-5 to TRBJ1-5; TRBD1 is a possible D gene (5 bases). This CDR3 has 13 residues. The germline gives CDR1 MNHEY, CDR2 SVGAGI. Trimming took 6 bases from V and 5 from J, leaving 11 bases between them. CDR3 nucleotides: TGTGCCAGCAGCTTAGACAGTTATCAGCCCCAGCATTTT. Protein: CASSLDSYQPQHF.

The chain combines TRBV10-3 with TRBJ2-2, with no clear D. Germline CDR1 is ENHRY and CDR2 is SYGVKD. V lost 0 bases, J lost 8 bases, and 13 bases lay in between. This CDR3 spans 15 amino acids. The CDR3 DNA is TGTGCCATCAGTGAGTCGGCAGGCTCGCGAGGGGAGCTGTTTTTT. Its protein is CAISESAGSRGELFF.

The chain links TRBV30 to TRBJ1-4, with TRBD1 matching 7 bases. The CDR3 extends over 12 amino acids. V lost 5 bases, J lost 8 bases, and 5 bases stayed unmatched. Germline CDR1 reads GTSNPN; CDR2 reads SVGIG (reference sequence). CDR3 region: CAWGQDWEKLFF. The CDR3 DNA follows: TGTGCCTGGGGACAGGACTGGGAAAAACTGTTTTTT.

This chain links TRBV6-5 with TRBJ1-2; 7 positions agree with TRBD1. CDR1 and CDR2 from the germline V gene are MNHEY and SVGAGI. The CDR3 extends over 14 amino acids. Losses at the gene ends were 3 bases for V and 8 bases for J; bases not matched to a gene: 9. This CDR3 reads CASSYAGGYEGYTF. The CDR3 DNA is TGTGCCAGCAGTTATGCAGGGGGTTACGAGGGCTACACCTTC.

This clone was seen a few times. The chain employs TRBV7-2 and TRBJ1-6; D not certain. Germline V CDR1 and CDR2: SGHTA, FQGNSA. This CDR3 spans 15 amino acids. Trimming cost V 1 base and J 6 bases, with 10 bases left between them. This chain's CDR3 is CASSLGAYPNSPLHF. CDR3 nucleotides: TGTGCCAGCAGCTTAGGGGCCTACCCTAATTCACCCCTCCACTTT.

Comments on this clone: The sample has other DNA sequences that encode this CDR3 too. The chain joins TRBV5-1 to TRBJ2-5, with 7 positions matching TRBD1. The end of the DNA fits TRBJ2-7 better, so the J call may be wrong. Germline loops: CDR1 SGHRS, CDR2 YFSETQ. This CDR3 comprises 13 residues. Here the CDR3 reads CASSSTGSYEQYF. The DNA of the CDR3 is TGCGCCAGCAGCTCGACAGGGTCCTACGAGCAGTACTTC.

The CDR3 spells CASSDQTAYYEQYF. The CDR3 region has the DNA TGTGCCAGCAGTGATCAGACAGCCTACTACGAGCAGTACTTC. This sequence joins TRBV28 and TRBJ2-7; possibly TRBD1 for D (5 bases). The CDR3 runs 14 residues. With 5 bases removed from V and 3 bases from J, the gap between germline ends came to 14 bases. Germline V CDR1 and CDR2: MDHEN, SYDVKM.

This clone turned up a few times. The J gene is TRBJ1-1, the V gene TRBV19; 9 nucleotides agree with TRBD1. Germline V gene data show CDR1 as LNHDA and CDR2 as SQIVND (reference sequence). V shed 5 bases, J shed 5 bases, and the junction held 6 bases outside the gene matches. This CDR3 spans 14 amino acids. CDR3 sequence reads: CASSDRGRKTEAFF. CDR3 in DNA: TGTGCCAGTAGTGACAGGGGGAGAAAAACTGAAGCTTTCTTT.

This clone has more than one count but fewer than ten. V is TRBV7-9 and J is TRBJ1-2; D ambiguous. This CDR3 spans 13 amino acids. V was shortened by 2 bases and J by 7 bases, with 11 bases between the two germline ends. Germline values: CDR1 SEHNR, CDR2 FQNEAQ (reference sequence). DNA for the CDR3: TGTGCCAGCAGCTTACAGGATGGTGGTGGCTACACCTTC. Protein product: CASSLQDGGGYTF.

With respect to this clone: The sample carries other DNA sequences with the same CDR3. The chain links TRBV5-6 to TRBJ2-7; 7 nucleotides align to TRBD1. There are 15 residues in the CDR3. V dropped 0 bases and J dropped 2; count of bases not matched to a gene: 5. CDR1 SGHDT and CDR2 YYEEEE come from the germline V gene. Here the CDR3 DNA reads TGTGCCAGCAGCTTGGACAGGGGACGGACCTACGAGCAGTACTTC. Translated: CASSLDRGRTYEQYF.

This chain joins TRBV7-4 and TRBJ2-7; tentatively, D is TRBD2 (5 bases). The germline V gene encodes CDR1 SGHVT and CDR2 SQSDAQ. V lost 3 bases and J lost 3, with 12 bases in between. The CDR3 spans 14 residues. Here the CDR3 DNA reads TGTGCCAGCAGCTTCTGCCCCGGACTCTACGAGCAGTACTTC. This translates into CASSFCPGLYEQYF.

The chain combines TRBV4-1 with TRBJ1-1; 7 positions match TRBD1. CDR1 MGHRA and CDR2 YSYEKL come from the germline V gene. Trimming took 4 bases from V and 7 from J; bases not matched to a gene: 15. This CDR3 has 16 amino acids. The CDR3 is CASSPHTGTEEGEAFF. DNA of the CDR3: TGCGCCAGCAGCCCACATACCGGGACAGAGGAAGGTGAAGCTTTCTTT.

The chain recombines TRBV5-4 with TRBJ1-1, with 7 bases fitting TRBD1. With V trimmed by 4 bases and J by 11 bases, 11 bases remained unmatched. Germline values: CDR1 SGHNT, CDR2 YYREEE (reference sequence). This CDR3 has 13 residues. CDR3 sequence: CASSHRGEIWAFF. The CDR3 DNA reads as TGTGCCAGCAGCCACAGGGGTGAAATTTGGGCTTTCTTT.